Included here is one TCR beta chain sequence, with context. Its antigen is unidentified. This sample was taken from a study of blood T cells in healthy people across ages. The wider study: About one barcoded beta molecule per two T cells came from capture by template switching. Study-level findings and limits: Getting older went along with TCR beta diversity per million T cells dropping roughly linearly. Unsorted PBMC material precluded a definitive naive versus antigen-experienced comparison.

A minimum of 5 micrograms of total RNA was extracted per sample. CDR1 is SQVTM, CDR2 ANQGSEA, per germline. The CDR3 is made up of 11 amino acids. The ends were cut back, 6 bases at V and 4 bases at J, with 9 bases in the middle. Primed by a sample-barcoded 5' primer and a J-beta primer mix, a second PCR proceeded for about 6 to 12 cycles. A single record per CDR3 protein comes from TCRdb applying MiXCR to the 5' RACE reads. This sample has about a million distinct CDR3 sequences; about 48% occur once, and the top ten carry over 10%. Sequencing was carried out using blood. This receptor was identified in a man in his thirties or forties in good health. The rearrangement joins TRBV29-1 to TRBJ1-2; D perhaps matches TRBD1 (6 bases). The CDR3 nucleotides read TGCAGCGTGGACAGCCCCTATGGCTACACCTTC. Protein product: CSVDSPYGYTF. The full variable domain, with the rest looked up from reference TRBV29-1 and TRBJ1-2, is SAVISQKPSRDICQRGTSLTIQCQVDSQVTMMFWYRQQPGQSLTLIATANQGSEATYESGFVIDKFPISRPNLTFSTLTVSNMSPEDSSIYLCSVDSPYGYTFGSGTRLTVV.